This T cell receptor (beta chain) derives from a study of shared clonotypes between healthy human individuals. CDR3 length equals 16 residues. Germline lookup yields CDR1 LGHNA and CDR2 YNFKEQ. Trimming took off 0 bases at V and 5 bases at J, with 16 bases between the two ends. In the original processing: ImmunoSEQ output held junction-only sequences without quality scores, so filtering differed. Only in-frame clones appear in the TCRdb table, and some are missing; sequencing was by immunoSEQ multiplex PCR. The V and J calls and clone size come from that table; D and trimming were worked out from the DNA. In the table there are hundreds of thousands of clones, about 98% of which are singletons. As defined, naive CD8 cells were CD45RO-negative and positively selected for CCR7, with terminally differentiated effector memory CD45RA+ cells excluded.

The chain has TRBV4-2 and TRBJ2-5; no clear D. Sequences were obtained from naive CD8+ T cells sorted from blood. The TCR sequence derives from a man aged 25-40 years in good health. The chain's CDR3 is CASSQERTDMTETQYF. CDR3 sequence (DNA): TGTGCCAGCAGCCAAGAACGGACCGACATGACGGAGACCCAGTACTTC.